Following are 20 T cell receptor beta chains from one sample sequenced in a study of beta chain features in type 1 diabetes. The authors reverse transcribed all of the isolated RNA, so sequencing captured expressed TCRB transcripts. The table came from immunoSEQ multiplex PCR; TCRdb's copy has only in-frame clones and leaves some out. The profile shows fewer than 200,000 clones, around 8% of them singletons. The sample consisted of central memory CD4+ T cells from blood. Source of these receptors: a man aged 18 to 29 in good health.

The V call is TRBV13, the J call TRBJ1-2; no reliable D call. Trimming shortened V by 1 base and J by 3 bases, and 9 bases separated the two germline ends. The germline gives CDR1 PRHDT, CDR2 FYEKMQ (reference sequence). The CDR3 spans 14 residues. This CDR3 is CASSLVGVDYGYTF. The CDR3 DNA follows: TGTGCCAGCAGCTTAGTCGGGGTGGACTATGGCTACACCTTC.

The rearrangement uses TRBV7-2 and TRBJ2-7; TRBD1 agrees at 7 bases. The J segment lost 5 bases and the V segment lost 4 bases, leaving 5 bases of the junction unmatched. The CDR3 loop spans 13 amino acids. CDR1 is SGHTA, CDR2 FQGNSA, per germline. The CDR3, as DNA: TGTGCCAGCAGCTATACAGGGGCGGACGAGCAGTACTTC. It specifies CASSYTGADEQYF.

The chain couples TRBV19 to TRBJ2-3; tentative D call: TRBD1 (5 bases). The germline gives CDR1 LNHDA, CDR2 SQIVND (reference sequence). The CDR3 is 14 residues long. V lost 6 bases and J 6 bases, leaving 16 bases between the germline ends. In DNA, the CDR3 is TGTGCCAGTAGGCTTCAGGGTCTGCTGGATACGCAGTATTTT. Encoded protein: CASRLQGLLDTQYF.

This clone has just a few counts. This chain uses TRBV5-1 with TRBJ1-2; 8 bases align to TRBD1. J was trimmed by 5 bases and V by 4 bases; bases with no gene match: 19. The germline V gene has CDR1 SGHRS and CDR2 YFSETQ. The CDR3 is 18 amino acids. CDR3 coding DNA: TGCGCCAGCAGCCCGGGCGGGACAGGAAATTCCATAACTTATGGCTACACCTTC. Translating it yields CASSPGGTGNSITYGYTF.

The table lists this clone with a few counts. This chain uses TRBV9 with TRBJ2-5; 12 bases fit TRBD2. V lost 3 bases and J lost 3; bases outside the gene matches: 12. The CDR3 extends over 18 amino acids. CDR1 SGDLS and CDR2 YYNGEE come from the germline V gene. The CDR3, as DNA: TGTGCCAGCAGCGATCTACTAGCGGGGGGCCCGTATGAAGAGACCCAGTACTTC. It is translated as CASSDLLAGGPYEETQYF.

This chain links TRBV28 with TRBJ2-1, with unresolved D. Trimming removed 3 bases from V and 4 bases from J, with 13 bases in between. The CDR3 length is 15 residues. Looked up from germline, CDR1 is MDHEN and CDR2 is SYDVKM. As DNA, the CDR3 is TGTGCCAGCAGTTTTCTCCAGATGGAGTACAATGAGCAGTTCTTC. Protein: CASSFLQMEYNEQFF. The full variable domain, completed using reference TRBV28 and TRBJ2-1, is DVKVTQSSRYLVKRTGEKVFLECVQDMDHENMFWYRQDPGLGLRLIYFSYDVKMKEKGDIPEGYSVSREKKERFSLILESASTNQTSMYLCASSFLQMEYNEQFFGPGTRLTVL.

This clone was counted only a few times. The chain has TRBV5-1 and TRBJ2-5, with 9 positions matching TRBD1. V was pared by 3 bases and J by 2 bases, with 5 bases of the junction left unmatched. The CDR3 is 15 amino acids. Germline values: CDR1 SGHRS, CDR2 YFSETQ. The CDR3 DNA follows: TGCGCCAGCAGCTCTACAGGGGGCTCTCAAGAGACCCAGTACTTC. Translation gives CASSSTGGSQETQYF.

The table lists this clone with many counts. The chain links TRBV7-9 to TRBJ1-6; D may be TRBD1 (5 bases). The V gene's germline CDR1 is SEHNR and CDR2 FQNEAQ (reference sequence). The CDR3 runs 16 residues. V lost 7 bases to trimming and J lost 5 bases, with 18 bases between them. The CDR3 region is CASTSGLGEDNSPLHF. CDR3 in DNA: TGTGCCAGCACCTCGGGACTTGGGGAGGATAATTCACCCCTCCACTTT.

V is TRBV19 and J is TRBJ1-1; perhaps TRBD1 as D (5 bases). The V end lost 5 bases, the J end lost 0 bases, and 10 bases lay between the germline ends. Germline-derived CDR1 and CDR2 are LNHDA and SQIVND (reference sequence). The CDR3 consists of 14 residues. The CDR3 nucleotides are TGTGCCAGTAGTTCGGGACTGCTGAACACTGAAGCTTTCTTT. Its protein product is CASSSGLLNTEAFF.

This rearrangement joins TRBV4-3 to TRBJ2-2, with a possible D match to TRBD1 (5 bases). The CDR3 length is 17 residues. Trimming left V 0 bases short and J 5 bases short, with 16 bases between. Germline loops: CDR1 LGHNA, CDR2 YSLEER. CDR3 amino acids: CASSQDQGSFSTGELFF. CDR3 nucleotides: TGCGCCAGCAGCCAAGATCAGGGTTCCTTCTCTACCGGGGAGCTGTTTTTT.

The sample holds a few counts of this clone. The chain carries TRBV4-1 and TRBJ2-1; 9 nucleotides agree with TRBD2. This CDR3 has 16 residues. V trimming: 0 bases; J trimming: 4 bases; junction bases outside the gene matches: 4. The V gene's germline CDR1 is MGHRA and CDR2 YSYEKL. The CDR3 sequence: CASSQEAGGIYNEQFF. The CDR3 region has the DNA TGCGCCAGCAGCCAAGAGGCGGGGGGGATTTACAATGAGCAGTTCTTC.

This rearrangement joins TRBV7-2 to TRBJ2-7; 7 nucleotides agree with TRBD1. Germline loops: CDR1 SGHTA, CDR2 FQGNSA. The V segment lost 3 bases and the J segment 3 bases; nucleotides outside the gene matches: 8. The CDR3 has 15 amino acids. CDR3 amino acids: CASSLVGQENYEQYF. The CDR3 DNA follows: TGTGCCAGCAGCTTGGTTGGACAGGAAAACTACGAGCAGTACTTC.

This clone has ten or more counts. The chain has TRBV28 and TRBJ2-7, with 9 bases aligning to TRBD1. The CDR3 length is 15 residues. Unmatched junction bases numbered 13, after V lost 7 bases and J lost 6 bases. The V gene's germline CDR1 is MDHEN and CDR2 SYDVKM. The CDR3 here is CASTPRWTGVREQYF. For the CDR3, the DNA is TGTGCCAGCACACCCCGATGGACAGGGGTCCGCGAGCAGTACTTC.

This sequence joins TRBV19 and TRBJ2-6, with 10 bases identical to TRBD2. Germline V lookup: CDR1 LNHDA, CDR2 SQIVND (reference sequence). V lost 5 bases, J lost 2 bases, and 18 bases stayed unmatched. The CDR3 sequence is 21 residues long. In DNA form, the CDR3 reads TGTGCCAGTAGTGGGTTGGCTAGCGGGAGTCCTAGGAGGACTGGGGCCAACGTCCTGACTTTC. This codes for CASSGLASGSPRRTGANVLTF.

This clone was picked up a small number of times. The chain carries TRBV18 and TRBJ1-1; TRBD1 agrees at 8 bases. The CDR3 is 15 amino acids. CDR1 KGHSH and CDR2 LQKENI come from the germline V gene. Trimming removed 3 bases from V and 5 bases from J; junction bases left unmatched: 8. The CDR3 nucleotides read TGTGCCAGCTCACCGAGTCTGACAGGGGTGACTGAAGCTTTCTTT. Protein sequence: CASSPSLTGVTEAFF.

This clone was found many times. The V and J genes are TRBV30 and TRBJ2-2, with 7 bases aligning to TRBD1. V shed 4 bases and J 3 bases; nucleotides not matched to a gene: 5. Looked up from germline, CDR1 is GTSNPN and CDR2 is SVGIG (reference sequence). The CDR3 runs 14 residues. The CDR3 nucleotides are TGTGCCTGGATTGACAGGGTGGACACCGGGGAGCTGTTTTTT. This translates into CAWIDRVDTGELFF.

This clone was counted a few times. The chain links TRBV5-6 to TRBJ1-4; D remains ambiguous. The germline V and J ends were trimmed by 3 bases and 5 bases, with 8 bases remaining between them. The CDR3 extends over 13 amino acids. From germline, CDR1 is SGHDT and CDR2 YYEEEE. CDR3 sequence (DNA): TGTGCCAGCAGCTACAGTCTGAATGAAAAACTGTTTTTT. It yields the protein CASSYSLNEKLFF.

The sample holds a few counts of this clone. The chain couples TRBV7-2 to TRBJ1-5; D gene unclear. The length of the CDR3 is 16 residues. Per germline, CDR1 SGHTA and CDR2 FQGNSA. V lost 1 base and J lost 0, with 10 bases in between. This CDR3 is CASSLDSPYSNQPQHF. CDR3 nucleotides: TGTGCCAGCAGCTTAGATTCCCCCTATAGCAATCAGCCCCAGCATTTT. Full variable domain (outside the CDR3, taken from reference TRBV7-2 and TRBJ1-5): GAGVSQSPSNKVTEKGKDVELRCDPISGHTALYWYRQSLGQGLEFLIYFQGNSAPDKSGLPSDRFSAERTGGSVSTLTIQRTQQEDSAVYLCASSLDSPYSNQPQHFGDGTRLSIL.

The rearrangement links TRBV4-2 to TRBJ2-7, with 7 bases matching TRBD2. With V trimmed by 1 base and J by 1 base, 1 base remained unmatched. The CDR3 runs 14 residues. Germline CDR1 reads LGHNA; CDR2 reads YNFKEQ. CDR3 DNA: TGTGCCAGCAGCCAAGCGGGGGGTTCCTACGAGCAGTACTTC. Protein: CASSQAGGSYEQYF.

This clone was detected ten times or more. The chain joins TRBV10-3 to TRBJ1-2; D remains unclear. The CDR3 is 13 amino acids. V was clipped by 0 bases and J by 3 bases, with 5 bases between them. Per germline, CDR1 ENHRY and CDR2 SYGVKD. The CDR3 sequence: CAISESRDYGYTF. The DNA for the CDR3 is TGTGCCATCAGTGAGTCGAGGGACTATGGCTACACCTTC.